The 28 T cell receptor beta chains listed next were all sequenced from one sample in a study of T cell repertoires in cytomegalovirus infection. No antigens are known for them. TCRdb called the reads again in MiXCR, with one record for every CDR3 protein. In the table there are 250,000 to 300,000 distinct CDR3 sequences, 20% to 25% of which are singletons. Sequencing was performed on cultured PBMCs, taken from culture after CMV antigen stimulation. These receptors came from a human donor in good health (CMV status not recorded). Some clones in this sample may be carry-over from other donors' samples.

Ten or more counts support this clonotype. The chain carries TRBV12-3 or TRBV12-4 and TRBJ1-2; 7 bases agree with TRBD1. This CDR3 has 14 residues. Trimming removed 9 bases from V and 2 bases from J; junction bases left unmatched: 9. In nucleotides, the CDR3 is TGTGCCAGTAGTGAACCGACAGGGAACTATGGCTACACCTTC. Protein product: CASSEPTGNYGYTF.

The rearrangement uses TRBV4-1 and TRBJ2-7, with a tentative D call TRBD2 (7 bases). In germline, CDR1 is MGHRA, CDR2 YSYEKL. The CDR3 is made up of 17 amino acids. The ends were cut back, 4 bases at V and 4 bases at J, with 23 bases in the middle. The CDR3 spells CASSPQGRGRKAYEQYF. As DNA, the CDR3 is TGCGCCAGCAGCCCTCAAGGGCGGGGGCGAAAGGCATACGAGCAGTACTTC.

This clonotype was counted many times. The V gene is TRBV6-1, the J gene TRBJ2-6, with D hard to call. Germline CDR1 and CDR2: MNHNS and SASEGT. The CDR3 consists of 12 residues. V was trimmed by 6 bases and J by 3 bases, leaving 3 bases between them. Here the CDR3 reads CASRRGANVLTF. CDR3 bases: TGTGCCAGCAGGCGTGGGGCCAACGTCCTGACTTTC.

This clonotype was seen a handful of times. CDR3 region: CAGSESERAEAFF. CDR3 sequence (DNA): TGTGCCGGATCCGAGAGTGAGAGGGCTGAAGCTTTCTTT. The chain employs TRBV11-3 and TRBJ1-1; D gene ambiguous. The germline CDR1 and CDR2 sequences are SGHNT and YENEEA. CDR3 length: 13 residues. V lost 11 bases and J 6 bases, leaving 19 bases between the germline ends.

The chain joins TRBV11-2 to TRBJ1-1; D gene ambiguous. CDR1 is SGHAT, CDR2 FQNNGV, per germline. The V gene lost 3 bases and the J gene lost 7 bases, with 9 bases spanning the gap. The CDR3 extends over 12 amino acids. CDR3 residues: CASSFIRSEAFF. The CDR3 DNA follows: TGTGCCAGCAGCTTTATAAGGAGTGAAGCTTTCTTT.

The rearrangement links TRBV7-2 to TRBJ2-7; 9 bases are shared with TRBD1. Germline assignment: CDR1 SGHTA and CDR2 FQGNSA. The CDR3 length is 15 residues. V lost 5 bases and J lost 4; bases outside the gene matches: 9. The DNA for the CDR3 is TGTGCCAGCAGCCCACAGGGGGCGCTTCCTTACGAGCAGTACGTC. It encodes CASSPQGALPYEQYV.

This clonotype was seen more than once but under ten times. This chain joins TRBV7-9 and TRBJ2-7; 8 bases align to TRBD1. This CDR3 region has 16 residues. After removal of 5 bases from V and 3 bases from J, the junction contained 12 bases not matched to a gene. CDR1 is SEHNR and CDR2 is FQNEAQ in the germline V gene (reference sequence). In DNA, the CDR3 is TGTGCCAGCAGCCATTTCGCCGACAGGGGTGGCTACGAGCAGTACTTC. This codes for CASSHFADRGGYEQYF.

This clonotype showed up many times. The J gene is TRBJ2-5, the V gene TRBV7-6; the D is unclear. Germline V gives CDR1 SGHVS, CDR2 FNYEAQ. V was trimmed by 1 base and J by 5 bases, leaving 11 bases between them. The CDR3 runs to 14 residues. The CDR3 is CASSLVPGRETQYF. DNA for the CDR3: TGTGCCAGCAGCTTAGTTCCCGGCCGGGAGACCCAGTACTTC.

This clonotype has ten or more counts. The chain is built from TRBV10-1 and TRBJ2-7; D gene unclear. Trimming took 6 bases from V and 1 from J, leaving 10 bases between them. In germline, CDR1 is WNHNN, CDR2 SYGVQD (reference sequence). This CDR3 is built from 13 residues. CDR3 region: CASRVKVSYEQYV. The CDR3 DNA follows: TGCGCCAGCAGGGTCAAAGTTTCCTACGAGCAGTACGTC.

This clonotype was observed a few times. The V call is TRBV6-2 or TRBV6-3, the J call TRBJ2-7, with no clear D. The germline V gene has CDR1 MNHEY and CDR2 SVGEGT. The V end was cut by 5 bases, the J end by 4 bases, with 12 bases between. This CDR3 contains 13 residues. The CDR3 DNA reads as TGTGCCAGCAGTCGGAGAGGTCTTTACGAGCAGTACGTC. The encoded protein is CASSRRGLYEQYV.

This clonotype was counted ten times or more. The CDR3 bases are TGTGCCAGCAGCTTGGCCACTAGATCGGAGACCCAGTACTTC. Its protein product is CASSLATRSETQYF. V gene TRBV5-4 combines with J gene TRBJ2-5; weak D call: TRBD2 (5 bases). The CDR3 runs 14 residues. The germline V and J ends were trimmed by 0 bases and 5 bases, with 11 bases remaining between them. Germline-derived CDR1 and CDR2 are SGHNT and YYREEE (reference sequence).

The genes are TRBV7-2 and TRBJ2-3, with D maybe TRBD1 (6 bases). Germline CDR1 and CDR2: SGHTA and FQGNSA. Trimming took 6 bases from V and 0 from J, leaving 16 bases between them. This CDR3 is 16 amino acids long. CDR3 sequence reads: CASSRTAGLSTDTQYF. CDR3 DNA sequence: TGTGCCAGCAGTCGGACAGCCGGCCTTAGCACAGATACGCAGTATTTT.

The chain couples TRBV7-2 to TRBJ1-2; D perhaps matches TRBD1 (6 bases). V lost 0 bases and J 3 bases, leaving 17 bases between the germline ends. From germline, CDR1 is SGHTA and CDR2 FQGNSA. The CDR3 is made up of 17 amino acids. The CDR3 protein is CASSLARGQGGDYGYTF. CDR3 nucleotides: TGTGCCAGCAGCTTAGCCAGGGGTCAAGGGGGGGACTATGGCTACACCTTC.

V gene TRBV6-6 combines with J gene TRBJ1-1; no clear D gene. Germline V gene lookup returns CDR1 MNHNY and CDR2 SVGAGI (reference sequence). The CDR3 has 14 residues. V lost 2 bases, J lost 4 bases, and 11 bases lay in between. The CDR3 region has the DNA TGTGCCAGCAGTTACCGCGGTCCGGGCACTGAAGCTTTCTTT. It codes for CASSYRGPGTEAFF.

The table lists this clonotype with many counts. This chain links TRBV7-2 with TRBJ2-3, with D tentatively TRBD1 or TRBD2 (5 bases each). Trimming left V 5 bases short and J 5 bases short, with 17 bases between. This CDR3 comprises 15 residues. Germline loops: CDR1 SGHTA, CDR2 FQGNSA. CDR3 loop: CASSPREGRGDTQYF. The CDR3 DNA reads as TGTGCCAGCAGCCCCCGAGAGGGGCGCGGAGATACGCAGTATTTT.

This chain links TRBV4-2 with TRBJ2-5; 11 bases match TRBD1. Germline CDR1 is LGHNA and CDR2 is YNFKEQ. The CDR3 runs 14 residues. V gave up 7 bases and J gave up 2 bases; unmatched junction bases: 3. CDR3 amino acids: CASKGQGGQETQYF. CDR3 nucleotides: TGTGCCAGCAAGGGACAGGGGGGGCAAGAGACCCAGTACTTC.

This clonotype was observed at least ten times. V is TRBV12-3 or TRBV12-4 and J is TRBJ1-5; TRBD1 might be the D (5 bases). Trimming stripped 2 bases from V and 0 bases from J, with 8 bases between. The CDR3 spans 15 residues. The CDR3 DNA follows: TGTGCCAGCAGTTTACAGGGAAATAGCAATCAGCCCCAGCATTTT. Amino acid sequence: CASSLQGNSNQPQHF.

This clonotype has more than one count but fewer than ten. This chain uses TRBV7-8 with TRBJ2-7; TRBD1 matches 8 bases. The CDR3 spans 15 residues. After removal of 7 bases from V and 3 bases from J, the junction contained 11 bases not matched to a gene. The germline V gene has CDR1 SGHVS and CDR2 FQNEAQ. CDR3 DNA: TGTGCCAGCATCCTGAACCAGGGGGCCTTCTACGAGCAGTACTTC. As protein: CASILNQGAFYEQYF.

This clonotype has a count of ten or more. V is TRBV7-2 and J is TRBJ1-4; D is undetermined. CDR3 size: 15 residues. The V end was cut by 5 bases, the J end by 8 bases, with 18 bases between. The germline gives CDR1 SGHTA, CDR2 FQGNSA. CDR3 in DNA: TGTGCCAGCAGCGCTGCGACGGGTCTAGGAGAAAAACTGTTTTTT. This encodes CASSAATGLGEKLFF.

V is TRBV6-1 and J is TRBJ2-7, with no clear D. CDR1 and CDR2 from the germline V gene are MNHNS and SASEGT. This CDR3 has 17 amino acids. Trimming took 2 bases from V and 1 from J, leaving 18 bases between them. The CDR3 spells CASSERAALVPSYEQYF. Written as DNA, the CDR3 is TGTGCCAGCAGTGAAAGGGCCGCCCTTGTCCCGTCCTACGAGCAGTACTTC.

V gene TRBV6-2 or TRBV6-3 combines with J gene TRBJ2-7; maybe TRBD1 (5 bases). Germline assignment: CDR1 MNHEY and CDR2 SVGEGT. The CDR3 is made up of 14 amino acids. V was clipped by 2 bases and J by 3 bases, with 11 bases between them. CDR3: CASSYGAVHYEQYF. DNA of the CDR3: TGTGCCAGCAGTTACGGGGCGGTTCACTACGAGCAGTACTTC.

This clonotype has a handful of counts. The genes are TRBV6-2 or TRBV6-3 and TRBJ2-1; D may be TRBD2 (6 bases). This CDR3 region has 15 residues. CDR1 and CDR2 from the germline V gene are MNHEY and SVGEGT. V dropped 1 base and J dropped 5 bases, with 12 bases sitting between them. The CDR3, as DNA: TGTGCCAGCAGTTACTGGCGGGAAAACGACAATGAGCAGTTCTTC. Its protein is CASSYWRENDNEQFF.

The chain recombines TRBV7-9 with TRBJ1-2; 10 nucleotides line up with TRBD1. After removal of 2 bases from V and 0 bases from J, the junction contained 3 bases not matched to a gene. This CDR3 has 16 amino acids. Germline CDR1 and CDR2: SEHNR and FQNEAQ (reference sequence). The CDR3 sequence is CASSLSGTGANYGYTF. The CDR3 region has the DNA TGTGCCAGCAGCTTATCCGGGACAGGGGCTAACTATGGCTACACCTTC.

This clonotype was counted at least ten times. This chain links TRBV7-6 with TRBJ2-1, with 7 bases fitting TRBD2. CDR3 length: 16 residues. CDR1 and CDR2 from the germline V gene are SGHVS and FNYEAQ. The junction had 8 bases not matched to a gene; V was cut back by 4 bases and J by 2 bases. Written as DNA, the CDR3 is TGTGCCAGCAGCTCCAACGAGCGGGGCACCTACAATGAGCAGTTCTTC. Its translation: CASSSNERGTYNEQFF.

This clonotype occurred a few times. The rearrangement uses TRBV24-1 and TRBJ1-1; no reliable D call. The germline V and J ends were trimmed by 4 bases and 0 bases, with 5 bases remaining between them. CDR3 length: 13 amino acids. CDR1 KGHDR and CDR2 SFDVKD come from the germline V gene. As DNA, the CDR3 is TGTGCCACCAGTGACCATATGAACACTGAAGCTTTCTTT. It yields the protein CATSDHMNTEAFF.

In nucleotides, the CDR3 is TGTGCCAGCAGCTTAGGGATCTCGGGACAGGGGGTTGGCACCTTC. Encoded protein: CASSLGISGQGVGTF. V is TRBV7-2 and J is TRBJ1-2, with 11 bases lining up with TRBD1. Germline V gene data show CDR1 as SGHTA and CDR2 as FQGNSA. The CDR3 has 15 residues. J gave up 13 bases and V 1 base, and 11 bases lay outside the gene matches.

V and J are TRBV28 and TRBJ1-1, with D unclear. Trimming took off 5 bases at V and 5 bases at J, with 9 bases between the two ends. Germline V gene sequence: CDR1 MDHEN, CDR2 SYDVKM. The CDR3 loop spans 12 amino acids. DNA for the CDR3: TGTGCCAGCAGTCTGGAGACAACTGAAGCTTTCTTT. This codes for CASSLETTEAFF.

The sample holds a few counts of this clonotype. J is TRBJ2-5 and V is TRBV5-4, with D possibly being TRBD1 (6 bases). The ends were cut back, 2 bases at V and 5 bases at J, with 19 bases in the middle. The CDR3 runs to 16 residues. Germline values: CDR1 SGHNT, CDR2 YYREEE (reference sequence). CDR3 sequence: CASSLRSGGYRETQYF. The CDR3 nucleotides read TGTGCCAGCAGCTTAAGATCTGGGGGCTATAGGGAGACCCAGTACTTC.